A single sample gave rise to the 20 T cell receptor beta chains below, sequenced in a study of blood T cell repertoires in COVID-19. The method was immunoSEQ multiplex PCR; TCRdb's version includes in-frame clones alone and lacks a portion of them. Among approximately 99,000 clones, 79% were seen once, and the ten largest hold 18%. The sequenced material came from peripheral blood. The receptor source for this set is an elderly woman with active or convalescent COVID-19.

The count of this clone is one. V and J are TRBV5-4 and TRBJ1-2; TRBD1 might be the D (6 bases). Per germline, CDR1 SGHNT and CDR2 YYREEE (reference sequence). Trimming removed 3 bases at V and 0 bases at J, with 12 bases between. This CDR3 comprises 15 residues. The CDR3: CASSSRDKANYGYTF. Here the CDR3 DNA reads TGTGCCAGCAGCTCTCGGGACAAAGCTAACTATGGCTACACCTTC.

The V and J genes are TRBV7-2 and TRBJ2-5; TRBD2 aligns across 8 bases. There are 15 residues in the CDR3. Trimming cost V 2 bases and J 5 bases; bases outside gene matches: 7. The germline gives CDR1 SGHTA, CDR2 FQGNSA. CDR3 sequence reads: CASSLSAGVFETQYF. The CDR3 region has the DNA TGTGCCAGCAGCTTATCAGCGGGAGTCTTTGAGACCCAGTACTTC.

This clone was found a few times. The chain employs TRBV2 and TRBJ1-1, with 7 positions matching TRBD1. Germline V gene lookup returns CDR1 SNHLY and CDR2 FYNNEI. J was trimmed by 8 bases and V by 6 bases; bases with no gene match: 6. The CDR3 runs 12 residues. The CDR3: CASSQTGLEAFF. CDR3 nucleotides: TGTGCCAGCAGCCAGACAGGGTTGGAAGCTTTCTTT.

The chain carries TRBV18 and TRBJ2-1; D might be TRBD2 (7 bases). Trimming shortened V by 6 bases and J by 4 bases, and 16 bases separated the two germline ends. This CDR3 region has 15 residues. Germline V gives CDR1 KGHSH, CDR2 LQKENI. CDR3 coding DNA: TGTGCCAGCTCTCGCCCGGGGGGCTCTTACAATGAGCAGTTCTTC. Protein product: CASSRPGGSYNEQFF. Full variable domain (outside the CDR3, taken from reference TRBV18 and TRBJ2-1): NAGVMQNPRHLVRRRGQEARLRCSPMKGHSHVYWYRQLPEEGLKFMVYLQKENIIDESGMPKERFSAEFPKEGPSILRIQQVVRGDSAAYFCASSRPGGSYNEQFFGPGTRLTVL.

This clone was recorded a few times. The CDR3 region has the DNA TGTGCCAGCAGCTTAGCGTTGGTCCGACGGGTGCAGTACTTC. Its translation is CASSLALVRRVQYF. The chain links TRBV7-8 to TRBJ2-7; unclear D gene. Trimming took 0 bases from V and 9 from J, leaving 15 bases between them. CDR3 length equals 14 residues. CDR1 SGHVS and CDR2 FQNEAQ come from the germline V gene. The full variable domain, with the rest looked up from reference TRBV7-8 and TRBJ2-7, is GAGVSQSPRYKVAKRGQDVALRCDPISGHVSLFWYQQALGQGPEFLTYFQNEAQLDKSGLPSDRFFAERPEGSVSTLKIQRTQQEDSAVYLCASSLALVRRVQYFGPGTRLTVT.

In regard to this clone: A junction boundary mismatches the germline segment, possibly from a read error. V gene TRBV5-6 combines with J gene TRBJ2-3; 9 nucleotides align to TRBD2. The CDR3 totals 19 residues. Germline V gene data show CDR1 as SGHDT and CDR2 as YYEEEE. The DNA of the CDR3 is TGTGCCAACAGCTTGTTGCGCCTAGCGGGAACCTCTAGCACAGATACGCAGTATTTT. This codes for CANSLLRLAGTSSTDTQYF.

The chain employs TRBV3-1 (or the pseudogene TRBV3-2) and TRBJ1-2; 9 bases match TRBD1. This CDR3 spans 15 amino acids. J lost 6 bases, V lost 6 bases, and 11 bases had no gene match. Looked up from germline, CDR1 is LGHDT and CDR2 is YNNKEL (reference sequence). CDR3 DNA: TGTGCCAGCAGTAATTTCGGACGACAGGGGGATGGCTACACCTTC. This codes for CASSNFGRQGDGYTF.

V is TRBV28 and J is TRBJ2-1; 12 bases align to TRBD2. J lost 9 bases, V lost 3 bases, and 12 bases had no gene match. The germline CDR1 and CDR2 sequences are MDHEN and SYDVKM. This CDR3 is 17 amino acids long. CDR3 protein: CASSLGSASGRVGEQFF. The CDR3 nucleotides read TGTGCCAGCAGTTTGGGTTCGGCTAGCGGGAGGGTCGGTGAGCAGTTCTTC.

This sequence joins TRBV19 and TRBJ1-2, with D possibly TRBD1 on 6 matching bases. The CDR3 length is 16 residues. Germline values: CDR1 LNHDA, CDR2 SQIVND (reference sequence). With 7 bases removed from V and 3 bases from J, the gap between germline ends came to 21 bases. The CDR3 loop is CASTPTGTGWDYGYTF. The CDR3, as DNA: TGTGCCAGTACCCCAACCGGCACAGGGTGGGACTATGGCTACACCTTC.

The chain carries TRBV6-5 and TRBJ1-4; D is uncertain. Trimming stripped 0 bases from V and 0 bases from J, with 8 bases between. Germline values: CDR1 MNHEY, CDR2 SVGAGI. CDR3 size: 16 residues. In DNA form, the CDR3 reads TGTGCCAGCAGTTACTCGAGGTCAACAACTAATGAAAAACTGTTTTTT. This gives the protein CASSYSRSTTNEKLFF.

The chain couples TRBV4-1 to TRBJ2-7; possible D gene TRBD1, 6 bases. The CDR3 covers 14 residues. Germline lookup yields CDR1 MGHRA and CDR2 YSYEKL. With 1 base removed from V and 7 bases from J, the gap between germline ends came to 14 bases. The CDR3 bases are TGCGCCAGCAGCCAAGCTGGGGGCCCGCGGGAGCAGTACTTC. Protein product: CASSQAGGPREQYF.

This chain links TRBV27 with TRBJ1-2; D remains ambiguous. Germline V gene lookup returns CDR1 MNHEY and CDR2 SMNVEV (reference sequence). Between the trimmed V and J ends, which lost 5 bases and 0 bases, there was a span of 10 bases. CDR3 length: 14 amino acids. CDR3 in DNA: TGTGCCAGCAGTCGTACAGAAGCTAACTATGGCTACACCTTC. Encoded protein: CASSRTEANYGYTF.

CDR3 nucleotides: TGTGCCAGCAGCCAAGACCTACTAGCGGGGGGGGCAGATACGCAGTATTTT. Translated: CASSQDLLAGGADTQYF. This chain uses TRBV3-1 (or the pseudogene TRBV3-2) with TRBJ2-3, with TRBD2 matching over 13 bases. This CDR3 comprises 17 residues. Trimming took 0 bases from V and 4 from J; bases not matched to a gene: 4. Germline CDR1 and CDR2: LGHDT and YNNKEL (reference sequence).

J is TRBJ1-2 and V is TRBV5-6; TRBD1 matches 7 bases. The CDR3 sequence is 13 residues long. From germline, CDR1 is SGHDT and CDR2 YYEEEE. The V and J ends lost 5 bases and 2 bases, in that order; junction bases with no gene match: 3. The CDR3 reads CASSRQGNYGYTF. Written as DNA, the CDR3 is TGTGCCAGCAGTCGACAGGGCAACTATGGCTACACCTTC.

V usage is TRBV2 and J usage is TRBJ2-3; D possibly corresponds to TRBD1 (5 bases). Looked up from germline, CDR1 is SNHLY and CDR2 is FYNNEI. Trimming removed 4 bases at V and 6 bases at J, with 17 bases between. The CDR3 spans 15 residues. The CDR3 bases are TGTGCCAGCAGTGGGGGCGTGGCACCTGGGGATACGCAGTATTTT. Amino acid sequence: CASSGGVAPGDTQYF.

Here the CDR3 reads CASSSWTSGDEQFF. The CDR3 nucleotides read TGTGCCAGCAGCTCCTGGACTAGCGGAGATGAGCAGTTCTTC. This chain links TRBV7-9 with TRBJ2-1; TRBD2 matches 10 bases. Losses at the gene ends were 4 bases for V and 8 bases for J; bases not matched to a gene: 5. The CDR3 spans 14 residues. Germline V gene lookup returns CDR1 SEHNR and CDR2 FQNEAQ (reference sequence).

This clone was observed a handful of times. The V and J genes are TRBV5-1 and TRBJ2-1; 14 bases align to TRBD2. Germline V lookup: CDR1 SGHRS, CDR2 YFSETQ. J was trimmed by 8 bases and V by 4 bases; bases with no gene match: 8. The CDR3 covers 16 residues. This CDR3 reads CASSLGLAGVGDEQFF. CDR3 nucleotide sequence: TGCGCCAGCAGCCTGGGACTAGCGGGAGTCGGGGATGAGCAGTTCTTC.

This sequence joins TRBV1 and TRBJ1-3; the table's D call, TRBD1, was not checked against the DNA. TRBV1 is a known pseudogene. The CDR3 runs 19 residues. CDR3 nucleotide sequence: TGCACCAGCAGCCAAAGTCCGGTGGTTAGGGGATCCGCTGGAAACACCATATATTTT. Translation: CTSSQSPVVRGSAGNTIYF.

The chain joins TRBV2 to TRBJ2-7, with D unclear. CDR3 length equals 12 residues. V was pared by 4 bases and J by 4 bases, with 8 bases between. From germline, CDR1 is SNHLY and CDR2 FYNNEI. The CDR3 region has the DNA TGTGCCAGCAGTGTTCGCAGTTACGAGCAGTACTTC. As protein: CASSVRSYEQYF.

The chain couples TRBV5-6 to TRBJ2-3, with D possibly being TRBD1 (5 bases). The CDR3 contains 15 residues. Trimming left V 2 bases short and J 1 base short, with 11 bases between. Germline values: CDR1 SGHDT, CDR2 YYEEEE. The CDR3 region has the DNA TGTGCCAGCAGCTTTTGGGCCAGGGGCACAGATACGCAGTATTTT. Protein sequence: CASSFWARGTDTQYF.